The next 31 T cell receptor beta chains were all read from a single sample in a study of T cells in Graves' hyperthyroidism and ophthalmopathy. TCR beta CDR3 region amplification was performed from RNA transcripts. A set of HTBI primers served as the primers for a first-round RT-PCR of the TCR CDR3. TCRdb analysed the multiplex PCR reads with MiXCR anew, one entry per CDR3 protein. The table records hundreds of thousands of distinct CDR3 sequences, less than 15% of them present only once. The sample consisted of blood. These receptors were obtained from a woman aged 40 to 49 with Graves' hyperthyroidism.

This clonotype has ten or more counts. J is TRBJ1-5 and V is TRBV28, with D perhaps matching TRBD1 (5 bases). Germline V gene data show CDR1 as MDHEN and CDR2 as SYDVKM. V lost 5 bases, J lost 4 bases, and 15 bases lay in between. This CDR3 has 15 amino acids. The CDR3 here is CASSPGTGFNQPQHF. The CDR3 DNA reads TGTGCCAGCAGTCCCGGGACCGGTTTTAATCAGCCCCAGCATTTT.

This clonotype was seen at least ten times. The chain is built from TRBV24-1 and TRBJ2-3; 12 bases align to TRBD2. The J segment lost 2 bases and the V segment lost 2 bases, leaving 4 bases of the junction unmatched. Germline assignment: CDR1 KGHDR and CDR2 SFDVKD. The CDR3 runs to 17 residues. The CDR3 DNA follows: TGTGCCACCAGTGATTCCGGACTAGCGGGACCCACAGATACGCAGTATTTT. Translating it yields CATSDSGLAGPTDTQYF.

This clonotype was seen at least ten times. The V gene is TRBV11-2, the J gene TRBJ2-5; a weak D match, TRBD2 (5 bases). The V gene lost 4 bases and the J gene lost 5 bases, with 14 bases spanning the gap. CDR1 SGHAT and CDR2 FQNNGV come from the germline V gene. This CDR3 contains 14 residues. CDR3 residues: CASSSRPWEETQYF. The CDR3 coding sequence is TGTGCCAGCAGCTCCCGGCCCTGGGAGGAGACCCAGTACTTC.

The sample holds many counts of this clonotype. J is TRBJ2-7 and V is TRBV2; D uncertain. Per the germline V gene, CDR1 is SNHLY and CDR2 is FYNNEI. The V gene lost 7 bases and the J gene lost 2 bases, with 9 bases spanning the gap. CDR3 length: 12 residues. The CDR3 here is CASIGLAYEQYF. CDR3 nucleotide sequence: TGTGCCAGCATAGGCCTGGCCTACGAGCAGTACTTC.

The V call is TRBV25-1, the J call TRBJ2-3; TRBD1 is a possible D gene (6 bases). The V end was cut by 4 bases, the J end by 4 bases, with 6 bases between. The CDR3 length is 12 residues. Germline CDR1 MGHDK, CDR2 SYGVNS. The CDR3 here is CASSGTADTQYF. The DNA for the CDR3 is TGTGCCAGCAGTGGGACAGCAGATACGCAGTATTTT.

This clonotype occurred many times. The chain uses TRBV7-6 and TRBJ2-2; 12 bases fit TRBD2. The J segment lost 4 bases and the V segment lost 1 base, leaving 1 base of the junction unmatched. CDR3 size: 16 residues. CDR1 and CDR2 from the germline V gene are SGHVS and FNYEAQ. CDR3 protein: CASSLGGLAGTGELFF. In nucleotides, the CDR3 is TGTGCCAGCAGCTTAGGGGGACTAGCGGGCACCGGGGAGCTGTTTTTT.

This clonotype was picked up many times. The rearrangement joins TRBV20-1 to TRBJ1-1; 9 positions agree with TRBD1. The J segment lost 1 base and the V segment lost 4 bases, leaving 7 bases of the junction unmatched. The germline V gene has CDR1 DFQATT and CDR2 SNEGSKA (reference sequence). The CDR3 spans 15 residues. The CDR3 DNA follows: TGCAGTGCTACAGACAGGGGGACTACGAACACTGAAGCTTTCTTT. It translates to CSATDRGTTNTEAFF.

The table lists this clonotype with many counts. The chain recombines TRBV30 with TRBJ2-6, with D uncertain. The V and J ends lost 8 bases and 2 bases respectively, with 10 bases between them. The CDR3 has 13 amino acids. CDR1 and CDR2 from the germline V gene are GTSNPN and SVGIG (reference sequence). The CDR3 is CALLRAGANVLTF. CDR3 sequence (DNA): TGTGCCCTACTTAGGGCTGGGGCCAACGTCCTGACTTTC. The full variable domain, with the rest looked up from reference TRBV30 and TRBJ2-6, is SQTIHQWPATLVQPVGSPLSLECTVEGTSNPNLYWYRQAAGRGLQLLFYSVGIGQISSEVPQNLSASRPQDRQFILSSKKLLLSDSGFYLCALLRAGANVLTFGAGSRLTVL.

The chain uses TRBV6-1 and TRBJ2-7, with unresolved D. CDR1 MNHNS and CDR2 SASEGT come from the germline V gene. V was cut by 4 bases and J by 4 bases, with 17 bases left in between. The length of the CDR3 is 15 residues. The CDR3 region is CASSGHALDTYEQYF. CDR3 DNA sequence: TGTGCCAGCAGTGGGCACGCCCTAGACACATACGAGCAGTACTTC.

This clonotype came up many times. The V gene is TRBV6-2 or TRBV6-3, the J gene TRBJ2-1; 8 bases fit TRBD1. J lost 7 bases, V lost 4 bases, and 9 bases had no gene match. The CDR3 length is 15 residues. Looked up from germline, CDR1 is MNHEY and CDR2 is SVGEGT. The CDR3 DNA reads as TGTGCCAGCAGTTCGGGACAGGATTTAATGAATGAGCAGTTCTTC. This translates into CASSSGQDLMNEQFF.

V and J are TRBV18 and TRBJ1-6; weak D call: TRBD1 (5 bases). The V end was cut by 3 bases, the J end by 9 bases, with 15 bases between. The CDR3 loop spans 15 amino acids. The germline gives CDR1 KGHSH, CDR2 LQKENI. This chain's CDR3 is CASSPSGGEGSPLHF. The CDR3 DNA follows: TGTGCCAGCTCACCCTCCGGGGGGGAGGGTTCACCCCTCCACTTT. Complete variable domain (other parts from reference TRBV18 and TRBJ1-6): NAGVMQNPRHLVRRRGQEARLRCSPMKGHSHVYWYRQLPEEGLKFMVYLQKENIIDESGMPKERFSAEFPKEGPSILRIQQVVRGDSAAYFCASSPSGGEGSPLHFGNGTRLTVT.

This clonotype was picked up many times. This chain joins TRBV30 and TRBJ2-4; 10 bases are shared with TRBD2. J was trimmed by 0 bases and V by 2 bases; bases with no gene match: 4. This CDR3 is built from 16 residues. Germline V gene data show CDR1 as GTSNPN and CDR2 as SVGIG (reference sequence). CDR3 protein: CAWSSGRAAAKNIQYF. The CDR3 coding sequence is TGTGCCTGGAGTAGCGGGAGGGCCGCAGCCAAAAACATTCAGTACTTC.

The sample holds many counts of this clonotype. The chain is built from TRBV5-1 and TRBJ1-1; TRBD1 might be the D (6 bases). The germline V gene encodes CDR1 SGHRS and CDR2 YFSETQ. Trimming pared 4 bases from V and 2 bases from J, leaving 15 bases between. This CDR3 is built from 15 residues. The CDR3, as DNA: TGCGCCAGCAGCGAGATGGGACAAACTAACACTGAAGCTTTCTTT. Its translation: CASSEMGQTNTEAFF.

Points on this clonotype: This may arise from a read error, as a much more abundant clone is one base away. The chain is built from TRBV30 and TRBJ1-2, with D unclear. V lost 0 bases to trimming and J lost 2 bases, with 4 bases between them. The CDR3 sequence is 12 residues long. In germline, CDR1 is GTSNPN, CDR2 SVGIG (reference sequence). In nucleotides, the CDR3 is TGTGCCTGGAGTGTCATGAACTATGGCTACACCTTC. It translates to CAWSVMNYGYTF.

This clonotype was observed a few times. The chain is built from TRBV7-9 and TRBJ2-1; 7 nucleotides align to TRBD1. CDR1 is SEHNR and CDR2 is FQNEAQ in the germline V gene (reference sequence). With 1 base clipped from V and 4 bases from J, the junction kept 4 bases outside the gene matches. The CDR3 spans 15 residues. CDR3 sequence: CASSLDRGIYNEQFF. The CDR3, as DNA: TGTGCCAGCAGCTTAGACAGGGGAATTTACAATGAGCAGTTCTTC.

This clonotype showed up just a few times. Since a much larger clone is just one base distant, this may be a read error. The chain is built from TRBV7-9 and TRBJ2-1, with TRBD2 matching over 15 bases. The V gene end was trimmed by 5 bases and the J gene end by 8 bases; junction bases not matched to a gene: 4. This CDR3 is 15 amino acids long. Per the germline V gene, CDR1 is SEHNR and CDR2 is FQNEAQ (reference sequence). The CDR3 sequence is CASSLGLAGGDEQFF. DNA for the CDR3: TGTGCCAGCAGCCTGGGACTAGCGGGAGGCGATGAGCAGTTCTTC.

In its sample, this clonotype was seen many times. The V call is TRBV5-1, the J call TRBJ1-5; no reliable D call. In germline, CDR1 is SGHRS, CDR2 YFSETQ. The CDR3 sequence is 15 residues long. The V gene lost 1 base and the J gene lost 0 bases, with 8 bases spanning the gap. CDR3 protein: CASSLRGDSNQPQHF. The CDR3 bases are TGCGCCAGCAGCTTGCGAGGAGATAGCAATCAGCCCCAGCATTTT.

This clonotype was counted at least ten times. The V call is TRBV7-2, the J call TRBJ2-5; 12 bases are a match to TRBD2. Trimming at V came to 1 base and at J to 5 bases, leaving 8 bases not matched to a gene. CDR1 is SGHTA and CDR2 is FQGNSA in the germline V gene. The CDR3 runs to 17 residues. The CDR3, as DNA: TGTGCCAGCAGCTTAGGGCGACTAGCGGGAGTCGTGGAGACCCAGTACTTC. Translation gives CASSLGRLAGVVETQYF. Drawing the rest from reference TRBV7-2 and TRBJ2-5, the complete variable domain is GAGVSQSPSNKVTEKGKDVELRCDPISGHTALYWYRQSLGQGLEFLIYFQGNSAPDKSGLPSDRFSAERTGGSVSTLTIQRTQQEDSAVYLCASSLGRLAGVVETQYFGPGTRLLVL.

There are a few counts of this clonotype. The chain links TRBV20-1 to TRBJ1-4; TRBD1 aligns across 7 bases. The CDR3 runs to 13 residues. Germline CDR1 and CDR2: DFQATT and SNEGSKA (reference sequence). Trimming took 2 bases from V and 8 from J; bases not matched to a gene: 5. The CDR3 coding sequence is TGCAGTGCTAGATCAGGGGGGAAAGAAAAACTGTTTTTT. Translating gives CSARSGGKEKLFF.

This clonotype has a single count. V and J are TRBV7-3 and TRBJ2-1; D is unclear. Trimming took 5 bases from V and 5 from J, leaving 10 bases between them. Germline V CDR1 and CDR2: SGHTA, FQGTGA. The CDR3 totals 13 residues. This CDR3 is CASSLESDNEQFF. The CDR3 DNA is TGTGCCAGCAGCCTAGAGAGCGACAATGAGCAGTTCTTC.

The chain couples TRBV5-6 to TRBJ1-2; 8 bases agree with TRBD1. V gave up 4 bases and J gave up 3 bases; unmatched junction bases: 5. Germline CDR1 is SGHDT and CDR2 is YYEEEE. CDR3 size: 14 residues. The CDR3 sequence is CASSGTGQDYGYTF. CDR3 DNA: TGTGCCAGCAGCGGCACGGGACAGGACTATGGCTACACCTTC.

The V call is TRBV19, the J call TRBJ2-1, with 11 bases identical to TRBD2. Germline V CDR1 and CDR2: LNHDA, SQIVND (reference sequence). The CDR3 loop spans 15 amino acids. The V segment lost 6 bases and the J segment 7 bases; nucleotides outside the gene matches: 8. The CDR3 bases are TGTGCCAGTAGGGACTTAGCGGGAGGGCGGAATGAGCAGTTCTTC. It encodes CASRDLAGGRNEQFF.

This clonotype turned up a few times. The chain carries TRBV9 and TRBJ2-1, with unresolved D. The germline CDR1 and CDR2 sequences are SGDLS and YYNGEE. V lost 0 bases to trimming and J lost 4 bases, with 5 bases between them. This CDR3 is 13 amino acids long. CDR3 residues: CASSVVLYNEQFF. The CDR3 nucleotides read TGTGCCAGCAGCGTAGTCTTGTACAATGAGCAGTTCTTC.

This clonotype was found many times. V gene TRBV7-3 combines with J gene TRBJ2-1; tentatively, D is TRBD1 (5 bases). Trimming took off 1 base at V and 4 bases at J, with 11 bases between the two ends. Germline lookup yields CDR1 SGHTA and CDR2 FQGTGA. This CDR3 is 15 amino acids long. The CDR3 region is CASSLILGDYNEQFF. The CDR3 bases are TGTGCCAGCAGCTTAATTCTAGGGGATTACAATGAGCAGTTCTTC.

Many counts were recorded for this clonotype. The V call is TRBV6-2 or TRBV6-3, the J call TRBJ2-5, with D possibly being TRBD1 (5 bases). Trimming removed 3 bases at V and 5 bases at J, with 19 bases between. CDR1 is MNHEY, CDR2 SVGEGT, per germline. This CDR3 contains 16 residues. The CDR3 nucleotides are TGTGCCAGCAGTTATGACAGTTTGATCCTTTCGGAGACCCAGTACTTC. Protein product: CASSYDSLILSETQYF.

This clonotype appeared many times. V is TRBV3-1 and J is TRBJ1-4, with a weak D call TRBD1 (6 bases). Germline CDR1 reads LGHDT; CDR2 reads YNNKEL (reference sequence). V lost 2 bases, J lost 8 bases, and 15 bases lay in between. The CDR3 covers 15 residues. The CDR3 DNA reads TGTGCCAGCAGCCAAACCCAGGGGATCGGAGAAAAACTGTTTTTT. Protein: CASSQTQGIGEKLFF.

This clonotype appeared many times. The CDR3 is CASSRRLAGDIQYF. As DNA, the CDR3 is TGTGCCAGCAGCCGGCGACTAGCGGGGGACATTCAGTACTTC. The chain couples TRBV28 to TRBJ2-4; TRBD2 agrees at 12 bases. V was clipped by 6 bases and J by 8 bases; unmatched bases: 5. Germline assignment: CDR1 MDHEN and CDR2 SYDVKM. The length of the CDR3 is 14 residues.

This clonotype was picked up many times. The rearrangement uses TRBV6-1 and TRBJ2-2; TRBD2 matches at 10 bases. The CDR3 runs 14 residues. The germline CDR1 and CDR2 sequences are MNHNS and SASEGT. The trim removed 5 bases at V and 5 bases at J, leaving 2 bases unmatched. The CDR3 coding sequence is TGTGCCAGCAGTCCAGCGGGAGGGACCGGGGAGCTGTTTTTT. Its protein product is CASSPAGGTGELFF.

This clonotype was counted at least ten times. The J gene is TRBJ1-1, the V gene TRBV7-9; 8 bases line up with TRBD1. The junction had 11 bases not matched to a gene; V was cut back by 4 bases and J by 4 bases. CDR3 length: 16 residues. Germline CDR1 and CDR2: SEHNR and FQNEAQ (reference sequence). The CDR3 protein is CASSSTPDREGTEAFF. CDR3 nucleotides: TGTGCCAGCAGCTCAACACCGGACAGGGAGGGCACTGAAGCTTTCTTT.

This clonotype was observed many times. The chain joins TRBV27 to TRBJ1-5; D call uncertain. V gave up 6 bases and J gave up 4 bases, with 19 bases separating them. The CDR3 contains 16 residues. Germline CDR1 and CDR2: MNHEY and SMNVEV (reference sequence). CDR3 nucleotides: TGTGCCAGCAGAAAGGGCGTTCCCGGAGGTAATCAGCCCCAGCATTTT. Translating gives CASRKGVPGGNQPQHF.

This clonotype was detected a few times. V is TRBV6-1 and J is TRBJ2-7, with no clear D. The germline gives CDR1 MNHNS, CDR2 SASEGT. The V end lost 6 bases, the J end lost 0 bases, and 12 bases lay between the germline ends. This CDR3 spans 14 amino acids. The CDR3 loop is CASSIGNPSYEQYF. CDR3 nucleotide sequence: TGTGCCAGCAGCATAGGGAATCCCTCCTACGAGCAGTACTTC.